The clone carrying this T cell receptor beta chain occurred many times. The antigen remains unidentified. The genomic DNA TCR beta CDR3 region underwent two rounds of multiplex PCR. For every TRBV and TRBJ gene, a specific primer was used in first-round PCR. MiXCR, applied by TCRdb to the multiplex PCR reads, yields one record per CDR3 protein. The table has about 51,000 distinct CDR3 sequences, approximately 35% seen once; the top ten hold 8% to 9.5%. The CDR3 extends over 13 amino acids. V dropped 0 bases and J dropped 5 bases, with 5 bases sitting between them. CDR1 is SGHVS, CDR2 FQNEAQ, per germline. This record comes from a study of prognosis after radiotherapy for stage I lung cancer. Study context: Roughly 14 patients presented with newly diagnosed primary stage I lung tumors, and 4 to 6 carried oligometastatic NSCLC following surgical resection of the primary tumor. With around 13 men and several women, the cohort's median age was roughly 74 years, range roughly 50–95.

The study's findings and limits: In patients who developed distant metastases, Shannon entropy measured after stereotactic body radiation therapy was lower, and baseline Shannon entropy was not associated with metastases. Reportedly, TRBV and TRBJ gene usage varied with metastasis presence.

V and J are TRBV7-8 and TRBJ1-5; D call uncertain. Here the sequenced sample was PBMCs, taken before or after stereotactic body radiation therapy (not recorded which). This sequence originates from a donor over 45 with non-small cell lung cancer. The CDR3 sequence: CASSLAEDQPQHF. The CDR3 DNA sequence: TGTGCCAGCAGCTTAGCCGAAGATCAGCCCCAGCATTTT.